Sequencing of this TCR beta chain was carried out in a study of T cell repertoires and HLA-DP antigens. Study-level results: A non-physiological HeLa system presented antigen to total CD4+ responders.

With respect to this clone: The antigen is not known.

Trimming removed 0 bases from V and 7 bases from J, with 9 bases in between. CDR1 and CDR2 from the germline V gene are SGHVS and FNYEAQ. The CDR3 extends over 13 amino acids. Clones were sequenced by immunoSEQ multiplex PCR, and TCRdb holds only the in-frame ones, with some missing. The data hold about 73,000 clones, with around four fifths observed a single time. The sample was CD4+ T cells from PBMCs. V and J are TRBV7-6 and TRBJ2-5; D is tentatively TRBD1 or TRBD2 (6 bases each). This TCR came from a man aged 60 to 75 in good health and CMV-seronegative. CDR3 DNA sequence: TGTGCCAGCAGCTTAGCACAGGGAGGGACCCAGTACTTC. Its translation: CASSLAQGGTQYF.